This T cell receptor (beta chain) was retrieved from a study of early T cells in non-severe SARS-CoV-2 infection. Whole-study findings and limits: Private and CD4 specificities were missed by VDJdb matching, which favored anti-spike CD8 responses.

The V end was cut by 6 bases, the J end by 2 bases, with 11 bases between. The germline V gene has CDR1 SNHLY and CDR2 FYNNEI. This CDR3 spans 14 amino acids. Ten or more counts support this clonotype. The target antigen is unknown. The library protocol tagged individual cDNA molecules with unique molecular identifiers. TCRdb redid the calling of the 5' RACE reads with MiXCR, one entry per CDR3 protein. The table lists around 84,000 distinct CDR3 sequences, 9.5% to 13% of them singletons. This clonotype originated in an adult who was a healthcare worker with PCR-confirmed SARS-CoV-2 infection or an uninfected control (not recorded which). Material: whole blood. The chain combines TRBV2 with TRBJ1-5; D may be TRBD1 (6 bases). The CDR3 sequence: CASSGQWGNQPQHF. The CDR3 bases are TGTGCCAGCAGCGGACAGTGGGGCAATCAGCCCCAGCATTTT.